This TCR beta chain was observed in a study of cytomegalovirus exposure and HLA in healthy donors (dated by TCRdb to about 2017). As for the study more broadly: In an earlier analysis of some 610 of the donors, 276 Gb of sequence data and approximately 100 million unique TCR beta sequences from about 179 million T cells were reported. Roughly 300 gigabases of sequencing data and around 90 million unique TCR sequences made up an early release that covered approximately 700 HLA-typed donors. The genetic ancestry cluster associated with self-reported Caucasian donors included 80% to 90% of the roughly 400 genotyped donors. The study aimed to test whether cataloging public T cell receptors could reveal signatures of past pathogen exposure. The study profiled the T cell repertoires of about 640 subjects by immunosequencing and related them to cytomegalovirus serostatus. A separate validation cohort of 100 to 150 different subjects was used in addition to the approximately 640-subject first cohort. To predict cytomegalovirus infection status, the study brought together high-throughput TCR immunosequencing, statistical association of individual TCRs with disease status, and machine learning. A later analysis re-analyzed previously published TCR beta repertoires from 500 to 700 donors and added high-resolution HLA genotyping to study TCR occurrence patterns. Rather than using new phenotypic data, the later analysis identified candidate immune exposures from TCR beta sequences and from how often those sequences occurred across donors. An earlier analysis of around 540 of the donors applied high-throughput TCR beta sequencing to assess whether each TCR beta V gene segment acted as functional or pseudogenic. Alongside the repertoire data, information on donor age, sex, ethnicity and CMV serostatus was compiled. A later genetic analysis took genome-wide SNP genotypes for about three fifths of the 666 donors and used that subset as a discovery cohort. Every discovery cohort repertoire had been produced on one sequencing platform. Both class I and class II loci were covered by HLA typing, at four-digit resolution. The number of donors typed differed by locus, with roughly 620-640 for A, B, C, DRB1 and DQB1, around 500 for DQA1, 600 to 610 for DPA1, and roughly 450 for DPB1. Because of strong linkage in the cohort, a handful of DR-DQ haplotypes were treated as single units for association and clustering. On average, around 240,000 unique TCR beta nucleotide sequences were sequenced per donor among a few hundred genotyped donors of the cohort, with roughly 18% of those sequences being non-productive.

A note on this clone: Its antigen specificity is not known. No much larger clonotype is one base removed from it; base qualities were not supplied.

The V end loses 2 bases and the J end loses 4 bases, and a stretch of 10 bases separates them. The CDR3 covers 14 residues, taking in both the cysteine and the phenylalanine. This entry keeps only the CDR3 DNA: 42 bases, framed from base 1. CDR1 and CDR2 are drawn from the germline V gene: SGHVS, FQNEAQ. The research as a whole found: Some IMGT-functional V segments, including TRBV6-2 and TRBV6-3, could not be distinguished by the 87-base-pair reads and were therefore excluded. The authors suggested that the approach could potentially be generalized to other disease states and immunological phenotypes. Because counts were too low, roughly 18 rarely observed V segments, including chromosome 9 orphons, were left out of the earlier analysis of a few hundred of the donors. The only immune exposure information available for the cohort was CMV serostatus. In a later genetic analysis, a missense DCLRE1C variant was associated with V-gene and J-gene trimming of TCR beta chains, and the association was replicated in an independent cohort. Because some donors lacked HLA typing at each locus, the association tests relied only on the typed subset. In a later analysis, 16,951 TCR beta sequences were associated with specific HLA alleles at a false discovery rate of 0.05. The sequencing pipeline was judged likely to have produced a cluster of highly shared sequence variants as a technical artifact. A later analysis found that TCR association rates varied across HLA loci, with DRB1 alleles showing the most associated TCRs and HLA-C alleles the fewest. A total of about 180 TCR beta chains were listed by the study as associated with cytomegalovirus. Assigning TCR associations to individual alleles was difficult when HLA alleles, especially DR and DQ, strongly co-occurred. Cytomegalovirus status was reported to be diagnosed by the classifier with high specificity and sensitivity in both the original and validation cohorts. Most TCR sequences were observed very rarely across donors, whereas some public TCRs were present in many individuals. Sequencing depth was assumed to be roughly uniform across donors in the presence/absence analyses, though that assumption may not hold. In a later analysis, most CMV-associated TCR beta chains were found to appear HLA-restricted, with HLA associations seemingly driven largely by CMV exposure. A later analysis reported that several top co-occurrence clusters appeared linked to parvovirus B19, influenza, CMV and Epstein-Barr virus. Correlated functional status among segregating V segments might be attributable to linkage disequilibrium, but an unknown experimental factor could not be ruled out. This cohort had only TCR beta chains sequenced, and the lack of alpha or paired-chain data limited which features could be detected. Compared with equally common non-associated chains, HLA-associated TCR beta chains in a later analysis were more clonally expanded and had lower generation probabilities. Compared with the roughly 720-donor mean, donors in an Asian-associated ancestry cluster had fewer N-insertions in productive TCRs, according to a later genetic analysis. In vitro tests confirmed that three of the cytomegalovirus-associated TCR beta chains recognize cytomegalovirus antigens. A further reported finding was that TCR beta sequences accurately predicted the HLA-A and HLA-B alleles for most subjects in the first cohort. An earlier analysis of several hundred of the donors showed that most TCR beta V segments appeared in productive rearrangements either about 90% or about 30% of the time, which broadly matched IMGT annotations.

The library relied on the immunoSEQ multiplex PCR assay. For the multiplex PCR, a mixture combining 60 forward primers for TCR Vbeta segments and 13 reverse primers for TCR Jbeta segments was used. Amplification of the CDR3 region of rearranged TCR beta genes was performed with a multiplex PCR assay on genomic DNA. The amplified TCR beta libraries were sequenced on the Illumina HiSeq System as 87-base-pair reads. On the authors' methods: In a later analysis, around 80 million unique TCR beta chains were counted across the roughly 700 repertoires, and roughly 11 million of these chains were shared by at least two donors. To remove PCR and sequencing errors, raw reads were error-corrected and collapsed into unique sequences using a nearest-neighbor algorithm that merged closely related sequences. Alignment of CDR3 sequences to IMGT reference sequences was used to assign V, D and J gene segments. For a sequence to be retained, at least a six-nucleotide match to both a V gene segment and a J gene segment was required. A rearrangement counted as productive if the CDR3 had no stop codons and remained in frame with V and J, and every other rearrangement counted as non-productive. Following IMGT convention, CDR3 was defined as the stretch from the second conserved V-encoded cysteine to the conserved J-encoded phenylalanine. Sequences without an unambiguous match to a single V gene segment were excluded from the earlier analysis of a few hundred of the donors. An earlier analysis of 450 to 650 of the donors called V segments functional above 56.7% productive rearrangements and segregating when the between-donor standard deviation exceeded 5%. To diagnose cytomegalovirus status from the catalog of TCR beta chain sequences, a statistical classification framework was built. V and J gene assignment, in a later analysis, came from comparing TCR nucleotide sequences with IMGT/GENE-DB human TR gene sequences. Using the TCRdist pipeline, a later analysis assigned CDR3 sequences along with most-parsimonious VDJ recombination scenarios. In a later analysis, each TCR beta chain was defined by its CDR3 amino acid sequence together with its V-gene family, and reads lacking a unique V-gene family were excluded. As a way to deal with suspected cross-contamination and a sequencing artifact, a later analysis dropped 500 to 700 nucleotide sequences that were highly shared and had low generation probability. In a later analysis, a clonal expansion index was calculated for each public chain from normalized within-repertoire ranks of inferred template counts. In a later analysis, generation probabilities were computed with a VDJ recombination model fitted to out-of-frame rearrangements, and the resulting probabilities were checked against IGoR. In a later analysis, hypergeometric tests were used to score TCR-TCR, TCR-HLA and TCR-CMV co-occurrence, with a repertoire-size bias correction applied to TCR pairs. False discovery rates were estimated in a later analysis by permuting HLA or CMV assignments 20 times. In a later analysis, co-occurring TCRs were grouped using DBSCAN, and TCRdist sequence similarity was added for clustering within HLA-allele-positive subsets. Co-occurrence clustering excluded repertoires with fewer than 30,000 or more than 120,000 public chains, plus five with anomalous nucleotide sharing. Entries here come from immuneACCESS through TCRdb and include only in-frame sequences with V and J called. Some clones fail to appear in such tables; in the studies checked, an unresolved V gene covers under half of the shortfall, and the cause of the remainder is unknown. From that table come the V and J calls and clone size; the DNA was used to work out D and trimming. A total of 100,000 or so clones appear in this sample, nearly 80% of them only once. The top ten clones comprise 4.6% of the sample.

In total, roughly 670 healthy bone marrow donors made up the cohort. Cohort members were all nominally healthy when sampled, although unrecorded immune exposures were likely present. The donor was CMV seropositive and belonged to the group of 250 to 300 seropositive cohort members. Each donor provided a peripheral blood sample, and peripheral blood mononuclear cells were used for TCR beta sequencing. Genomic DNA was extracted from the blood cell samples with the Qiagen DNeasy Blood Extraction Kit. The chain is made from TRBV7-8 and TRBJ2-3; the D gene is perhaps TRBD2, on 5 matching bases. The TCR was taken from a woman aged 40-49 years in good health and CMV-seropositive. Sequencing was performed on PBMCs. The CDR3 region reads CASSLSGEPDTQYF. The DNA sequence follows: TGTGCCAGCAGCTTATCCGGGGAACCAGATACGCAGTATTTT.